One sample yielded the 30 T cell receptor beta chains listed below, sequenced in a study of shared clonotypes between healthy human individuals. The table came from immunoSEQ multiplex PCR; TCRdb's copy has only in-frame clones and leaves some out. The sample includes some 2 million clones, roughly 95% of them seen just once. Sequencing was carried out using naive CD4+ T cells sorted from blood. Regarding subset: CD45RA+ positively selected. Source of these receptors: a man aged 18 to 29 in good health.

CDR3 in DNA: TGTGCCAGCAAGCCGAGCCATAATTCACCCCTCCACTTT. It yields the protein CASKPSHNSPLHF. The chain combines TRBV6-5 with TRBJ1-6; D not resolved. The V end was cut by 7 bases, the J end by 5 bases, with 9 bases between. Germline assignment: CDR1 MNHEY and CDR2 SVGAGI. The CDR3 sequence is 13 residues long.

This clone was recorded only once. The chain carries TRBV5-1 and TRBJ2-7; 9 nucleotides line up with TRBD1. CDR3 length: 14 residues. V lost 4 bases and J lost 5; bases outside the gene matches: 7. Germline CDR1 is SGHRS and CDR2 is YFSETQ. Here the CDR3 reads CASSTGQGGDEQYF. DNA for the CDR3: TGCGCCAGCAGCACGGGACAGGGTGGGGACGAGCAGTACTTC.

V gene TRBV21-1 combines with J gene TRBJ1-5. TRBV21-1 is shown as a pseudogene. The CDR3 runs to 14 residues. The CDR3 sequence is CASSKGDPGQPQHF. Here the CDR3 DNA reads TGTGCCAGCAGCAAGGGGGATCCGGGACAGCCCCAGCATTTT.

This clone was detected once. The chain has TRBV4-1 and TRBJ2-7; 9 positions match TRBD2. The CDR3 extends over 16 amino acids. The V segment lost 3 bases and the J segment 6 bases; nucleotides outside the gene matches: 12. Germline loops: CDR1 MGHRA, CDR2 YSYEKL. As DNA, the CDR3 is TGCGCCAGCAGCCAGACCACGGCGGGGGGGGCCCTCGAGCAGTACTTC. Translated: CASSQTTAGGALEQYF.

This clone was seen just once. The rearrangement uses TRBV2 and TRBJ1-2, with D perhaps matching TRBD1 (5 bases). The CDR3 sequence is 14 residues long. V was shortened by 2 bases and J by 8 bases, with 15 bases between the two germline ends. The germline V gene has CDR1 SNHLY and CDR2 FYNNEI. CDR3 sequence: CASSERQRMRGYTF. CDR3 nucleotides: TGTGCCAGCAGTGAAAGACAGAGGATGCGGGGCTACACCTTC.

The V and J genes are TRBV28 and TRBJ1-1; the D gene is possibly TRBD1 (5 bases). Trimming took off 8 bases at V and 3 bases at J, with 10 bases between the two ends. The germline V gene encodes CDR1 MDHEN and CDR2 SYDVKM. This CDR3 has 12 amino acids. The CDR3 DNA reads TGTGCCAGCCGGTTGGGGGACACTGAAGCTTTCTTT. Its protein product is CASRLGDTEAFF.

The gene calls are TRBV30 and TRBJ1-3, with 7 bases aligning to TRBD1. V lost 2 bases to trimming and J lost 0 bases; unmatched junction nucleotides: 10. The germline CDR1 and CDR2 sequences are GTSNPN and SVGIG (reference sequence). CDR3 length: 17 residues. CDR3 region: CAWSMGQLLFSGNTIYF. In nucleotides, the CDR3 is TGTGCCTGGAGTATGGGACAGCTTCTTTTCTCTGGAAACACCATATATTTT.

This sequence joins TRBV4-1 and TRBJ1-2; 7 bases are a match to TRBD1. Germline loops: CDR1 MGHRA, CDR2 YSYEKL. Germline trimming cut 2 bases from V and 2 bases from J; bases unmatched to any gene: 5. The length of the CDR3 is 15 residues. CDR3 amino acids: CASSQKGAGNYGYTF. CDR3 DNA: TGCGCCAGCAGCCAAAAGGGGGCGGGGAACTATGGCTACACCTTC.

The V and J genes are TRBV6-5 and TRBJ2-7, with 9 bases identical to TRBD2. The CDR3 contains 15 residues. CDR1 and CDR2 (germline): MNHEY, SVGAGI. Trimming cost V 6 bases and J 6 bases; bases outside gene matches: 12. The CDR3: CASSPPGLAKSEQYF. The CDR3 DNA is TGTGCCAGCAGCCCCCCCGGACTAGCGAAGTCCGAGCAGTACTTC.

Turning to this clone: The sample contains more than one DNA sequence encoding this CDR3. V and J are TRBV5-1 and TRBJ1-2; tentative D call: TRBD1 (6 bases). V was trimmed by 0 bases and J by 8 bases, leaving 14 bases between them. Germline CDR1 and CDR2: SGHRS and YFSETQ. The CDR3 sequence is 14 residues long. The CDR3 sequence: CASSLGDRSSGYTF. The CDR3 DNA is TGCGCCAGCAGCTTGGGAGACAGGTCTAGCGGCTACACCTTC.

In nucleotides, the CDR3 is TGCGCCAGCAGTGCACAGACCCACACCGGGGAGCTGTTTTTT. It encodes CASSAQTHTGELFF. V gene TRBV10-2 combines with J gene TRBJ2-2; D unclear. In germline, CDR1 is WSHSY, CDR2 SAAADI. Deletions cut 4 bases from V and 3 bases from J, with 9 bases between. The CDR3 consists of 14 residues.

On this clone: The same CDR3 is also encoded by other DNA sequences in this sample. V is TRBV7-2 and J is TRBJ2-7, with 7 bases fitting TRBD2. V lost 5 bases and J lost 3; bases outside the gene matches: 7. This CDR3 comprises 14 residues. The germline V gene has CDR1 SGHTA and CDR2 FQGNSA. Here the CDR3 reads CASSPRLAGYEQYF. The CDR3 region has the DNA TGTGCCAGCAGCCCTAGACTAGCAGGCTACGAGCAGTACTTC.

This rearrangement joins TRBV10-3 to TRBJ1-3; no definite D call. The length of the CDR3 is 13 residues. The V end was cut by 10 bases, the J end by 1 base, with 11 bases between. Per germline, CDR1 ENHRY and CDR2 SYGVKD. The CDR3 region is CATVGGSGNTIYF. In DNA form, the CDR3 reads TGTGCCACCGTGGGCGGGTCTGGAAACACCATATATTTT.

This chain uses TRBV13 with TRBJ2-5; 10 nucleotides agree with TRBD2. In germline, CDR1 is PRHDT, CDR2 FYEKMQ (reference sequence). This CDR3 is built from 14 residues. V lost 4 bases and J lost 5; bases outside the gene matches: 4. The CDR3 loop is CASSSSGGGETQYF. CDR3 DNA sequence: TGTGCCAGCAGCTCTAGCGGGGGCGGGGAGACCCAGTACTTC. Supplemented by reference TRBV13 and TRBJ2-5, the full variable domain reads AAGVIQSPRHLIKEKRETATLKCYPIPRHDTVYWYQQGPGQDPQFLISFYEKMQSDKGSIPDRFSAQQFSDYHSELNMSSLELGDSALYFCASSSSGGGETQYFGPGTRLLVL.

V gene TRBV6-1 combines with J gene TRBJ1-5; TRBD1 aligns across 8 bases. Germline assignment: CDR1 MNHNS and CDR2 SASEGT. V lost 4 bases, J lost 5 bases, and 4 bases stayed unmatched. CDR3 size: 14 residues. The CDR3 DNA follows: TGTGCCAGCAGTGGGGACAGGCTCGATCAGCCCCAGCATTTT. It yields the protein CASSGDRLDQPQHF.

This clone is a singleton in its sample. The gene calls are TRBV7-9 and TRBJ2-1, with 10 bases that match TRBD1. Looked up from germline, CDR1 is SEHNR and CDR2 is FQNEAQ (reference sequence). With V trimmed by 5 bases and J by 16 bases, 11 bases remained unmatched. CDR3 length equals 13 residues. CDR3 region: CASSLLPRDRGFF. CDR3 nucleotides: TGTGCCAGCAGCCTACTACCTCGGGACAGGGGTTTCTTC.

The J gene is TRBJ1-1, the V gene TRBV11-2; the D is unclear. The V end lost 0 bases, the J end lost 8 bases, and 13 bases lay between the germline ends. The CDR3 is made up of 14 amino acids. Germline lookup yields CDR1 SGHAT and CDR2 FQNNGV. CDR3 DNA: TGTGCCAGCAGCTTAGAAAGGCCCTGGAGCGAAGCTTTCTTT. It is translated as CASSLERPWSEAFF.

The gene calls are TRBV28 and TRBJ2-5; a weak D match, TRBD1 (5 bases). Trimming pared 4 bases from V and 1 base from J, leaving 10 bases between. Per germline, CDR1 MDHEN and CDR2 SYDVKM. This CDR3 spans 14 amino acids. The CDR3 coding sequence is TGTGCCAGCAGTTGGACATCCACCCAAGAGACCCAGTACTTC. Its protein product is CASSWTSTQETQYF. The variable domain in full, completed from reference TRBV28 and TRBJ2-5, reads DVKVTQSSRYLVKRTGEKVFLECVQDMDHENMFWYRQDPGLGLRLIYFSYDVKMKEKGDIPEGYSVSREKKERFSLILESASTNQTSMYLCASSWTSTQETQYFGPGTRLLVL.

This chain uses TRBV15 with TRBJ1-5; D is unclear. The CDR3 is 13 amino acids. CDR1 is LNHNV and CDR2 is YYDKDF in the germline V gene (reference sequence). V lost 4 bases to trimming and J lost 3 bases, with 7 bases between them. The CDR3 loop is CATSTNLNQPQHF. The CDR3 DNA sequence: TGTGCCACCAGCACCAACCTCAATCAGCCCCAGCATTTT. The full variable domain, with the rest looked up from reference TRBV15 and TRBJ1-5, is DAMVIQNPRYQVTQFGKPVTLSCSQTLNHNVMYWYQQKSSQAPKLLFHYYDKDFNNEADTPDNFQSRRPNTSFCFLDIRSPGLGDTAMYLCATSTNLNQPQHFGDGTRLSIL.

The chain joins TRBV21-1 to TRBJ1-2. TRBV21-1 is a pseudogene locus. This CDR3 contains 10 residues. The CDR3 spells CASSGYGYTF. Written as DNA, the CDR3 is TGTGCCAGCAGCGGGTATGGGTACACCTTC.

The chain uses TRBV7-8 and TRBJ1-3, with D tentatively TRBD1 (5 bases). Germline-derived CDR1 and CDR2 are SGHVS and FQNEAQ. The ends were cut back, 1 base at V and 7 bases at J, with 11 bases in the middle. CDR3 length equals 14 residues. CDR3 residues: CASSLGRGFNTIYF. DNA of the CDR3: TGTGCCAGCAGCTTAGGTCGGGGGTTCAACACCATATATTTT.

The chain combines TRBV29-1 with TRBJ2-3; D is uncertain. The CDR3 loop spans 13 amino acids. Germline V gene lookup returns CDR1 SQVTM and CDR2 ANQGSEA. Trimming cost V 3 bases and J 0 bases, with 7 bases left between them. The CDR3 sequence: CSVDFSSTDTQYF. CDR3 nucleotides: TGCAGCGTTGACTTCAGCAGCACAGATACGCAGTATTTT.

This sequence joins TRBV7-2 and TRBJ1-6; 9 bases fit TRBD1. The CDR3 sequence is 13 residues long. Germline-derived CDR1 and CDR2 are SGHTA and FQGNSA. J was trimmed by 8 bases and V by 5 bases; bases with no gene match: 1. CDR3 sequence: CASSRDRDSPLHF. As DNA, the CDR3 is TGTGCCAGCAGCCGGGACAGGGATTCACCCCTCCACTTT.

The chain couples TRBV7-6 to TRBJ1-3; no clear D. The length of the CDR3 is 13 residues. Germline V CDR1 and CDR2: SGHVS, FNYEAQ. V was cut by 6 bases and J by 5 bases, with 11 bases left in between. CDR3 protein: CASSSVRRNTIYF. CDR3 in DNA: TGTGCCAGCAGTTCCGTCAGGAGAAACACCATATATTTT.

This clone was observed a handful of times. The gene calls are TRBV27 and TRBJ2-1; TRBD2 matches at 7 bases. The germline CDR1 and CDR2 sequences are MNHEY and SMNVEV (reference sequence). The junction had 10 bases not matched to a gene; V was cut back by 3 bases and J by 5 bases. CDR3 size: 16 residues. The CDR3: CASSFPGSGADNEQFF. CDR3 in DNA: TGTGCCAGCAGTTTCCCGGGGAGCGGGGCAGACAATGAGCAGTTCTTC.

The chain combines TRBV28 with TRBJ1-4; 12 nucleotides agree with TRBD1. CDR3 size: 14 residues. Germline CDR1 reads MDHEN; CDR2 reads SYDVKM. The trim removed 9 bases at V and 7 bases at J, leaving 6 bases unmatched. In DNA, the CDR3 is TGTGCCAGGGGGGACAGGGGGCCTGGTGAAAAACTGTTTTTT. Its protein is CARGDRGPGEKLFF.

This clone was picked up a small number of times. The identical CDR3 is also encoded by other nucleotide sequences in the sample. The chain uses TRBV6-1 and TRBJ1-5; weak D call: TRBD1 (5 bases). Looked up from germline, CDR1 is MNHNS and CDR2 is SASEGT. The length of the CDR3 is 13 residues. Trimming took off 4 bases at V and 4 bases at J, with 8 bases between the two ends. The CDR3 bases are TGTGCCAGCAGTGTAACAGGTAATCAGCCCCAGCATTTT. This sequence encodes CASSVTGNQPQHF.

The chain is built from TRBV7-9 and TRBJ2-4; D gene ambiguous. CDR1 SEHNR and CDR2 FQNEAQ come from the germline V gene (reference sequence). The CDR3 length is 13 residues. Between the trimmed V and J ends, which lost 0 bases and 8 bases, there was a span of 8 bases. The CDR3 sequence: CASSLAERDIQYF. The DNA of the CDR3 is TGTGCCAGCAGCTTAGCGGAAAGGGACATTCAGTACTTC.

This chain joins TRBV19 and TRBJ1-2; perhaps TRBD1 as D (5 bases). Looked up from germline, CDR1 is LNHDA and CDR2 is SQIVND (reference sequence). The CDR3 totals 14 residues. Between the trimmed V and J ends, which lost 3 bases and 4 bases, there was a span of 12 bases. Here the CDR3 reads CASSISRAGYGYTF. CDR3 coding DNA: TGTGCCAGTAGTATCAGCAGGGCGGGCTATGGCTACACCTTC.

The V gene is TRBV7-8, the J gene TRBJ2-1; 12 nucleotides agree with TRBD2. The junction had 6 bases not matched to a gene; V was cut back by 4 bases and J by 8 bases. The CDR3 covers 15 residues. Germline CDR1 reads SGHVS; CDR2 reads FQNEAQ. The CDR3 sequence is CASSSGLAGIYEQFF. DNA of the CDR3: TGTGCCAGCAGCTCCGGACTAGCGGGAATCTATGAGCAGTTCTTC.